A selection of T cell receptor beta chains follows, all from one sample in a study of blood T cell repertoires in COVID-19. Only in-frame clones appear in the TCRdb table, and some are missing; sequencing was by immunoSEQ multiplex PCR. The sample holds 150,000 to 200,000 clones, around 80% seen once. Material for sequencing was peripheral blood. The receptors shown here come from a man aged 55 to 70 with active or convalescent COVID-19. The conserved cysteine and the conserved F or W are not part of the CDR3 here. Each record gives: CDR3 protein, V gene, D gene, J gene. D genes are given only for firm matches.

ASSKDRVGNTEAF | TRBV28 | TRBD1 | TRBJ1-1
ASSLGRQGNEKLF | TRBV11-2 | TRBD1 | TRBJ1-4
ASSSTGARGDTIY | TRBV7-3 | TRBD1 | TRBJ1-3
ASGEGTVSNEKLF | TRBV5-8 | TRBD1 | TRBJ1-4
ASSSGEGSSSGNTIY | TRBV5-1 | NA | TRBJ1-3
ASSLAGLLTYNEQF | TRBV11-2 | NA | TRBJ2-1
ASSPVNEQF | TRBV7-2 | NA | TRBJ2-1
ASSFNQGGTEAF | TRBV11-2 | NA | TRBJ1-1
ASSLLDRRGGRTSPLH | TRBV11-2 | NA | TRBJ1-6
ASRLRISRNSPLH | TRBV5-7 | NA | TRBJ1-6
ASSQGGTLNTGELF | TRBV3-1/TRBV3-2 | NA | TRBJ2-2
ASSRSNTEAF | TRBV11-1 | NA | TRBJ1-1
AYQAAKEANYGYT | TRBV28 | NA | TRBJ1-2
ASRIDRGGTEAF | TRBV2 | TRBD1 | TRBJ1-1
ASSLEGQGSYEQY | TRBV5-5 | TRBD1 | TRBJ2-7
ASSTSGIATEAF | TRBV2 | NA | TRBJ1-1
ASNLEIRGANTGELF | TRBV28 | NA | TRBJ2-2
ASSLSAQQRGSDTQY | TRBV5-6 | NA | TRBJ2-3
ASSEAGQYSPH | TRBV2 | NA | TRBJ1-5
ASSGKGTAYGYT | TRBV2 | TRBD1 | TRBJ1-2
ASSSITDEQY | TRBV6-5 | NA | TRBJ2-7
ASQNIGQGNTEAF | TRBV19 | TRBD1 | TRBJ1-1
ASSRGTGGRGKPQH | TRBV28 | TRBD1 | TRBJ1-5
ASSLESIGYGYT | TRBV5-4 | NA | TRBJ1-2